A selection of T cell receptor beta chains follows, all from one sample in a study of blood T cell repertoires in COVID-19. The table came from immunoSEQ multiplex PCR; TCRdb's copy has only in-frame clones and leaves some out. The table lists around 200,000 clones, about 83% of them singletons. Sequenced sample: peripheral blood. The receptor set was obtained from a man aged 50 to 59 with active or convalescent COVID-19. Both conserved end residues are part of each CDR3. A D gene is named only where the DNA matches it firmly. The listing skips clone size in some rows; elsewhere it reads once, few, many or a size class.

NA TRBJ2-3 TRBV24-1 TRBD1 TGTGCCACCAGTGATCCCAGGACAGGGGCCGTTTATGGCACAGATACGCAGTATTTT CATSDPRTGAVYGTDTQYF
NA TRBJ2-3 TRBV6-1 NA TGTGCCAGCAGTGAAGAATCCCGGGATACGCAGTATTTT CASSEESRDTQYF
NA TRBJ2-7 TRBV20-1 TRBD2 TGCAGTGCTAGTCGGACTAGCGGGAGGGGCTACGAGCAGTACTTC CSASRTSGRGYEQYF
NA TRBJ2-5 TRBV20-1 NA TGCAGTTCCCAGGGGCTGGAGACCCAGTACTTC CSSQGLETQYF
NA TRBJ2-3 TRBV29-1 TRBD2 TGCAGCGCCGGGGGGACTAGCACAGATACGCAGTATTTT CSAGGTSTDTQYF
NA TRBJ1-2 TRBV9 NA TGTGCCAGCAGCTTTTATATTCACTATGGCTACACCTTC CASSFYIHYGYTF
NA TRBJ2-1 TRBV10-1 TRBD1 TGCGCCAGCAGTGAGTTTGGGACAGGAGGGTTCAATGAGCAGTTCTTC CASSEFGTGGFNEQFF
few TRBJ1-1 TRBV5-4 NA TGTGCCAGCAGCCAGGACAGAGAGAACACTGAAGCTTTCTTT CASSQDRENTEAFF
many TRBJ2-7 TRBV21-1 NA TGTGCCAGCGTTCGGCGGGAGGGCCCCTACGAGCAGTACTTC CASVRREGPYEQYF
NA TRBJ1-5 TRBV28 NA TGTGCCAGCAGTTTACAGGGATATAGAGATCAGCCCCAGCATTTT CASSLQGYRDQPQHF
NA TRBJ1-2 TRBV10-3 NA TGTGCCATCAGTAAGGACAGTGGCTATGGCTACACCTTC CAISKDSGYGYTF
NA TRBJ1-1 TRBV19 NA TGTGCCAGTAGTATAGCCCCTGGGGGGGGGACTGAAGCTTTCTTT CASSIAPGGGTEAFF
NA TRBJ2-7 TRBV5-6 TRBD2 TGTGCCAGCAGCTCCCCAAGACTAGCGGGAGAGGATGAGCAGTACTTC CASSSPRLAGEDEQYF
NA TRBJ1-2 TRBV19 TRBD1 TGTGCCAGTAGTAGTGGACAGGGTGGCTATGGCTACACCTTC CASSSGQGGYGYTF
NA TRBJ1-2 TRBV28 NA TGTGCCAGCGGGGGGGGCCATGGCTACACCTTC CASGGGHGYTF
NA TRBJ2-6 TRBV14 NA TGTGCCAGCAGCCAGTTGACAGATTCTGGGGCCAACGTCCTGACTTTC CASSQLTDSGANVLTF
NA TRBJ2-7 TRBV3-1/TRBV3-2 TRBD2 TGTGCCAGCAGCCAAGTCGGACTAGCGGGGGACTACGAGCAGTACTTC CASSQVGLAGDYEQYF
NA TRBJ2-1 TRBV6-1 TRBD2 TGTGCCAGCAGTGAGCCGGGACTAGCGGGTGCAAATGAGCAGTTCTTC CASSEPGLAGANEQFF
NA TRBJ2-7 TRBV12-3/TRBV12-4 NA TGTGCCAGCAGTAAAGCTACGAGGCAGTACTTC CASSKATRQYF
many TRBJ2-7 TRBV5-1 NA TGCGCCAGCAGTCCCGCACGGGGTAGATGGAACGAGCAGTACTTC CASSPARGRWNEQYF
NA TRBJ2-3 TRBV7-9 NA TGTGCCAGCAGCTTAGCGGGGGGGCGGAGCACAGATACGCAGTATTTT CASSLAGGRSTDTQYF